These 30 T cell receptor beta chains originate from one sample sequenced in a study of Graves' ophthalmopathy and Graves' hyperthyroidism. The authors amplified TCR beta CDR3 regions, and they did so from RNA transcripts for repertoire sequencing. An opening RT-PCR round employed HTBI primers and preceded a second-round multiplex PCR. TCRdb passed the multiplex PCR reads through MiXCR, listing each CDR3 protein once. The sample lists 900,000 to 1,200,000 distinct CDR3 sequences, 35% to 40% occurring once. Sequencing was done on a sample of peripheral blood or thyroid tissue (not recorded which). All receptors derive from an adult man with Graves' hyperthyroidism.

Concerning this clonotype itself: One end of the junction varies from germline; a read error may be responsible. The chain recombines TRBV7-9 with TRBJ1-1, with TRBD1 matching 7 bases. CDR3 size: 14 residues. Per the germline V gene, CDR1 is SEHNR and CDR2 is FQNEAQ (reference sequence). The CDR3 coding sequence is TGTACCAGCAGCATACCTGGACAGGACACTGAAGCTTTCTTT. This sequence encodes CTSSIPGQDTEAFF.

V is TRBV6-6 and J is TRBJ2-5, with no clear D. The CDR3 length is 13 residues. Trimming left V 6 bases short and J 1 base short, with 9 bases between. Per the germline V gene, CDR1 is MNHNY and CDR2 is SVGAGI (reference sequence). The CDR3 nucleotides read TGTGCCAGCAGGGAACGGGTCCAAGAGACCCAGTACTTC. Residues: CASRERVQETQYF.

The table lists this clonotype with many counts. Germline and junction disagree at one end, which may indicate a read error. The chain couples TRBV12-3 or TRBV12-4 to TRBJ1-1, with a tentative D call TRBD1 (5 bases). The CDR3 is made up of 14 amino acids. CDR3 in DNA: TGCGCCAGCAGCTTGGGAGGGAGGGGCACTGAAGCTTTCTTT. Protein sequence: CASSLGGRGTEAFF.

V is TRBV29-1 and J is TRBJ2-6, with D perhaps matching TRBD1 or TRBD2 (5 bases each). The CDR3 consists of 14 residues. The germline gives CDR1 SQVTM, CDR2 ANQGSEA. The germline V and J ends were trimmed by 4 bases and 4 bases, with 11 bases remaining between them. CDR3 amino acids: CSVVKGTGANVLTF. The CDR3 nucleotides read TGCAGCGTTGTCAAAGGGACCGGGGCCAACGTCCTGACTTTC.

As to this clonotype: This may come from a read error, since a much larger clone is one base off. V and J are TRBV7-9 and TRBJ2-2; 7 bases fit TRBD2. The CDR3 runs to 14 residues. Germline V gives CDR1 SEHNR, CDR2 FQNEAQ (reference sequence). The CDR3 sequence is CASSSTGGAGEPFF. The CDR3, as DNA: TGTGCCAGCAGCTCGACGGGGGGTGCCGGGGAGCCGTTTTTT.

This clonotype appeared once. The chain links TRBV5-6 to TRBJ2-2; tentative D call: TRBD1 (6 bases). Trimming took off 0 bases at V and 1 base at J, with 7 bases between the two ends. CDR1 SGHDT and CDR2 YYEEEE come from the germline V gene. This CDR3 is built from 15 residues. In nucleotides, the CDR3 is TGTGCCAGCAGCTTGGACAGGGAGAACACCGGGGAGCTGTTTTTT. Its translation: CASSLDRENTGELFF.

The J gene is TRBJ2-5, the V gene TRBV7-2; TRBD1 aligns across 8 bases. Matching the DNA end better, TRBJ2-7 makes the J call doubtful. This CDR3 has 14 residues. The germline gives CDR1 SGHTA, CDR2 FQGNSA. The CDR3 DNA follows: TGTGCCAGCAGCTCCAAGGACAGGGACTACGAGCAGTACTTC. It encodes CASSSKDRDYEQYF.

This clonotype was detected many times. The CDR3 region is CASSWTEDYTF. As DNA, the CDR3 is TGTGCCAGCAGCTGGACGGAGGACTACACCTTC. The J gene is TRBJ1-2, the V gene TRBV7-9; unclear D gene. With 4 bases removed from V and 10 bases from J, the gap between germline ends came to 10 bases. The length of the CDR3 is 11 residues. Germline-derived CDR1 and CDR2 are SEHNR and FQNEAQ (reference sequence).

This clonotype has a count of ten or more. The chain employs TRBV19 and TRBJ1-1, with D possibly matching TRBD1 (5 bases). This CDR3 is built from 14 residues. Germline CDR1 and CDR2: LNHDA and SQIVND (reference sequence). Trimming pared 3 bases from V and 0 bases from J, leaving 8 bases between. The chain's CDR3 is CASSIWTLNTEAFF. For the CDR3, the DNA is TGTGCCAGTAGTATCTGGACACTGAACACTGAAGCTTTCTTT. The full variable domain, its missing parts supplied by reference TRBV19 and TRBJ1-1, is DGGITQSPKYLFRKEGQNVTLSCEQNLNHDAMYWYRQDPGQGLRLIYYSQIVNDFQKGDIAEGYSVSREKKESFPLTVTSAQKNPTAFYLCASSIWTLNTEAFFGQGTRLTVV.

This sequence joins TRBV7-9 and TRBJ2-7, with D unresolved. Trimming took 6 bases from V and 2 from J, leaving 17 bases between them. The CDR3 sequence is 15 residues long. Germline V gene data show CDR1 as SEHNR and CDR2 as FQNEAQ (reference sequence). The CDR3 sequence is CASSYSRAVTYEQYF. CDR3 DNA: TGTGCCAGCAGTTACTCCCGGGCTGTCACCTACGAGCAGTACTTC.

This clonotype was recorded at least ten times. The junction departs from germline at one end; a sequencing error may be responsible. The genes are TRBV5-1 and TRBJ1-1; perhaps TRBD1 as D (6 bases). CDR1 is SGHRS, CDR2 YFSETQ, per germline. This CDR3 has 14 amino acids. In nucleotides, the CDR3 is TGCGCCAGCACCTTGGGGACATCGAACACTGAAGCTTTCTTT. Protein: CASTLGTSNTEAFF.

Details on this clonotype: A much larger clone lies a single base off, so this may be a read error. This rearrangement joins TRBV6-6 to TRBJ2-7; 8 bases are shared with TRBD2. The CDR3 sequence is 16 residues long. Trimming cost V 6 bases and J 0 bases; bases outside gene matches: 10. From germline, CDR1 is MNHNY and CDR2 SVGAGI (reference sequence). In nucleotides, the CDR3 is TGTGCCAGCAGGCCCGGGACTACTAGCGGCTCCTACGAGCAGTACTTC. Translated, it gives CASRPGTTSGSYEQYF.

This sequence joins TRBV12-3 or TRBV12-4 and TRBJ1-6, with 8 nucleotides matching TRBD1. This CDR3 is built from 15 residues. With 6 bases clipped from V and 7 bases from J, the junction kept 8 bases outside the gene matches. CDR3 DNA sequence: TGTGCCAGCAGCCCCAGGGGGCTGGGGAATTCACCCCTCCACTTT. Translating it yields CASSPRGLGNSPLHF.

In its sample, this clonotype was seen once. A read error may explain this, as a much larger clone is one base away. V and J are TRBV10-3 and TRBJ2-7; D might be TRBD2 (5 bases). V was clipped by 10 bases and J by 5 bases, with 12 bases between them. The germline CDR1 and CDR2 sequences are ENHRY and SYGVKD. This CDR3 is built from 11 residues. The CDR3 region is CASSNGDEQYF. CDR3 DNA: TGTGCCAGTAGTAACGGGGACGAGCAGTACTTC.

Turning to this clonotype: Here the CDR3 omits its conserved ending phenylalanine or tryptophan, so a read error is the likely source. The limits of the CDR3 on the DNA are not certain, so only TCRdb's listed CDR3 is given. V gene TRBV29-1 combines with J gene TRBJ1-3. The CDR3 is 8 residues long, ends included. The germline gives CDR1 SQVTM, CDR2 ANQGSEA. CDR3 sequence: CSVGTSGG.

This clonotype was observed a handful of times. The chain links TRBV29-1 to TRBJ1-3, with a tentative D call TRBD1 (6 bases). Trimming took off 5 bases at V and 0 bases at J, with 11 bases between the two ends. Germline lookup yields CDR1 SQVTM and CDR2 ANQGSEA. The CDR3 extends over 14 amino acids. The chain's CDR3 is CSVIGTISGNTIYF. The CDR3 DNA reads as TGCAGCGTTATCGGGACAATCTCTGGAAACACCATATATTTT.

This clonotype showed up many times. The rearrangement joins TRBV10-1 to TRBJ1-2; 10 bases line up with TRBD1. This CDR3 region has 14 residues. The germline gives CDR1 WNHNN, CDR2 SYGVQD (reference sequence). J was trimmed by 7 bases and V by 3 bases; bases with no gene match: 5. The CDR3 here is CASSEGQGVLGYTF. The CDR3, as DNA: TGCGCCAGCAGTGAAGGACAGGGGGTTCTTGGCTACACCTTC.

To note about this clonotype: A junction end diverges from the germline sequence, so it may reflect a read error. Here the CDR3 reads CASTLSGGDTGELFF. The CDR3 DNA reads TGTGCCAGCACTCTGAGCGGGGGAGACACCGGGGAGCTGTTCTTT. The V call is TRBV2, the J call TRBJ2-2; 8 nucleotides agree with TRBD2. CDR3 size: 15 residues. Per the germline V gene, CDR1 is SNHLY and CDR2 is FYNNEI.

Only a few counts were recorded for this clonotype. The rearrangement links TRBV7-9 to TRBJ2-5; D is unclear. The CDR3 contains 17 residues. V dropped 1 base and J dropped 0 bases, with 15 bases sitting between them. CDR1 SEHNR and CDR2 FQNEAQ come from the germline V gene (reference sequence). The CDR3 loop reads CASSLVLFTDHQETQYF. As DNA, the CDR3 is TGTGCCAGCAGCTTAGTTTTGTTTACAGACCACCAAGAGACCCAGTACTTC.

The chain links TRBV7-9 to TRBJ1-6, with 12 bases that match TRBD1. The CDR3 is 17 amino acids. Trimming at V came to 3 bases and at J to 7 bases, leaving 7 bases not matched to a gene. Germline lookup yields CDR1 SEHNR and CDR2 FQNEAQ (reference sequence). The CDR3 DNA is TGTGCCAGCAGCTTGGGACAGGGGGCGGTCATCAATTCACCCCTCCACTTT. As protein: CASSLGQGAVINSPLHF.

Many counts were recorded for this clonotype. This chain links TRBV15 with TRBJ1-1, with 9 bases identical to TRBD1. The CDR3 spans 15 residues. CDR1 is LNHNV and CDR2 is YYDKDF in the germline V gene (reference sequence). The V segment lost 2 bases and the J segment 2 bases; nucleotides outside the gene matches: 3. The CDR3: CATSRQDRGNTEAFF. CDR3 in DNA: TGTGCCACCAGCAGACAGGACAGGGGTAACACTGAAGCTTTCTTT.

The chain couples TRBV5-1 to TRBJ2-7; D is uncertain. The CDR3 runs 11 residues. CDR1 and CDR2 (germline): SGHRS, YFSETQ. V was cut by 5 bases and J by 6 bases, with 9 bases left in between. The CDR3 DNA reads TGCGCCAGCAGTAGAAGACCCGAGCAGTACTTC. It encodes CASSRRPEQYF.

This clonotype was recorded many times. The rearrangement uses TRBV12-3 or TRBV12-4 and TRBJ1-3; a weak D match, TRBD1 (6 bases). The CDR3 has 15 residues. V lost 6 bases and J lost 2, with 14 bases in between. CDR3 residues: CASRYWGAAGNTIYF. CDR3 in DNA: TGTGCCAGCAGATATTGGGGGGCTGCTGGAAACACCATATATTTT.

The chain joins TRBV7-8 to TRBJ2-2, with 7 bases fitting TRBD1. V gave up 1 base and J gave up 3 bases; unmatched junction bases: 8. This CDR3 has 17 residues. From germline, CDR1 is SGHVS and CDR2 FQNEAQ. CDR3 sequence reads: CASSLVGTETYTGELFF. CDR3 in DNA: TGTGCCAGCAGCTTAGTAGGGACAGAAACTTACACCGGGGAGCTGTTTTTT.

This clonotype has ten or more counts. The chain joins TRBV20-1 to TRBJ1-1; TRBD1 aligns across 8 bases. Unmatched junction bases numbered 5, after V lost 6 bases and J lost 5 bases. Per germline, CDR1 DFQATT and CDR2 SNEGSKA (reference sequence). The CDR3 has 12 residues. The CDR3 coding sequence is TGCAGTGCCAAACAGGGGGGGACTGAAGCTTTCTTT. It translates to CSAKQGGTEAFF.

The chain uses TRBV5-6 and TRBJ2-5; D unclear. This CDR3 comprises 18 residues. Trimming stripped 2 bases from V and 3 bases from J, with 23 bases between. Germline CDR1 SGHDT, CDR2 YYEEEE. The CDR3 nucleotides read TGTGCCAGCAGCTTCCCCGAGCCGGGCTGGGGAATTAAAGAGACCCAGTACTTC. Encoded protein: CASSFPEPGWGIKETQYF.

A word on this clonotype: Relative to the germline gene, one junction end is altered; a read error may explain this. Here the CDR3 reads CASSTTGTAQETQCF. The CDR3 DNA follows: TGTGCCAGTAGCACCACCGGGACAGCTCAAGAGACCCAGTGCTTC. The chain is built from TRBV19 and TRBJ2-5; 7 bases agree with TRBD1. Germline values: CDR1 LNHDA, CDR2 SQIVND (reference sequence). The CDR3 loop spans 15 amino acids.

This chain links TRBV7-9 with TRBJ1-5; D unresolved. CDR3 length: 13 amino acids. V lost 5 bases and J lost 3, with 8 bases in between. CDR1 is SEHNR, CDR2 FQNEAQ, per germline (reference sequence). CDR3 nucleotides: TGTGCCAGCAGCGACGAATCCAATCAGCCCCAGCATTTT. Translation gives CASSDESNQPQHF.

In this sample, this clonotype turned up a few times. This sequence joins TRBV12-3 or TRBV12-4 and TRBJ2-5, with D perhaps matching TRBD1 (5 bases). The V end was cut by 7 bases, the J end by 2 bases, with 11 bases between. The CDR3 consists of 13 residues. The DNA for the CDR3 is TGTGCCAGCAAAGGACATATTCAAGAGACCCAGTACTTC. It encodes CASKGHIQETQYF.

V gene TRBV7-8 combines with J gene TRBJ1-6; 9 nucleotides agree with TRBD1. The junction had 12 bases not matched to a gene; V was cut back by 5 bases and J by 16 bases. The CDR3 consists of 14 residues. Germline values: CDR1 SGHVS, CDR2 FQNEAQ. CDR3 DNA sequence: TGTGCCAGCAGCCCTCTCGGGACAGGGCAGTTTCTCCACTTT. This translates into CASSPLGTGQFLHF.